The 20 T cell receptor beta chains listed next were all sequenced from one sample in a study of T cell responses to AZD1222 COVID-19 vaccine. TCRdb's table, derived via immunoSEQ multiplex PCR, lists solely in-frame clones and lacks some. The table records some 130,000 clones, about 90% of them present only once. Specimen: peripheral blood, collected on day 0 of AZD1222 vaccination. Receptors were obtained from an adult in good health.

The chain carries TRBV7-9 and TRBJ2-7; 7 bases align to TRBD1. CDR1 is SEHNR and CDR2 is FQNEAQ in the germline V gene (reference sequence). The junction had 8 bases not matched to a gene; V was cut back by 4 bases and J by 2 bases. There are 15 residues in the CDR3. This CDR3 reads CASSSRQGRAYEQYF. CDR3 in DNA: TGTGCCAGCAGCTCCAGACAGGGCCGAGCCTACGAGCAGTACTTC. Full variable domain (rest looked up from reference TRBV7-9 and TRBJ2-7): DTGVSQNPRHKITKRGQNVTFRCDPISEHNRLYWYRQTLGQGPEFLTYFQNEAQLEKSRLLSDRFSAERPKGSFSTLEIQRTEQGDSAMYLCASSSRQGRAYEQYFGPGTRLTVT.

The V call is TRBV2, the J call TRBJ2-1; D unclear. This CDR3 region has 13 residues. Germline CDR1 SNHLY, CDR2 FYNNEI. V was trimmed by 4 bases and J by 7 bases, leaving 11 bases between them. The CDR3, as DNA: TGTGCCAGCAGTGCCCTAGGGCTGAATGAGCAGTTCTTC. Translation: CASSALGLNEQFF.

The chain has TRBV9 and TRBJ1-2; TRBD1 might be the D (5 bases). Trimming cost V 3 bases and J 2 bases, with 20 bases left between them. The germline V gene encodes CDR1 SGDLS and CDR2 YYNGEE. This CDR3 contains 17 residues. This CDR3 reads CASSGLIPGPINYGYTF. In nucleotides, the CDR3 is TGTGCCAGCAGCGGCCTAATCCCGGGACCGATAAACTATGGCTACACCTTC.

This clone was counted once. The chain employs TRBV5-5 and TRBJ2-7; 8 positions match TRBD1. In germline, CDR1 is SGHKS, CDR2 YYEKEE (reference sequence). V lost 4 bases and J lost 3; bases outside the gene matches: 6. The length of the CDR3 is 14 residues. The CDR3 spells CASSRGTGFYEQYF. The DNA of the CDR3 is TGTGCCAGCAGCCGGGGGACAGGCTTCTACGAGCAGTACTTC.

The rearrangement links TRBV27 to TRBJ1-5, with unresolved D. Trimming pared 5 bases from V and 3 bases from J, leaving 5 bases between. Germline V CDR1 and CDR2: MNHEY, SMNVEV (reference sequence). The CDR3 length is 12 residues. CDR3 DNA sequence: TGTGCCAGCAGTAACCACAATCAGCCCCAGCATTTT. This encodes CASSNHNQPQHF.

The rearrangement links TRBV5-1 to TRBJ1-4; the D is unclear. Trimming took 2 bases from V and 8 from J, leaving 10 bases between them. CDR1 and CDR2 (germline): SGHRS, YFSETQ. The CDR3 length is 13 residues. CDR3 protein: CASSFNPGEKLFF. CDR3 bases: TGCGCCAGCAGCTTCAACCCGGGGGAAAAACTGTTTTTT.

The V gene is TRBV2, the J gene TRBJ1-4; D might be TRBD1 (6 bases). The germline V gene encodes CDR1 SNHLY and CDR2 FYNNEI. V was trimmed by 5 bases and J by 4 bases, leaving 11 bases between them. There are 14 residues in the CDR3. The CDR3 is CASSRGQYNEKLFF. The CDR3, as DNA: TGTGCCAGCAGTAGAGGACAGTATAATGAAAAACTGTTTTTT.

This chain links TRBV27 with TRBJ2-7; TRBD2 matches at 7 bases. The CDR3 runs 17 residues. Germline loops: CDR1 MNHEY, CDR2 SMNVEV (reference sequence). The junction had 11 bases not matched to a gene; V was cut back by 0 bases and J by 3 bases. The CDR3 sequence: CASSLSLASGRNYEQYF. CDR3 nucleotides: TGTGCCAGCAGTTTATCACTCGCTAGCGGAAGGAACTACGAGCAGTACTTC.

V usage is TRBV10-2 and J usage is TRBJ1-2, with D perhaps matching TRBD1 (5 bases). Trimming took off 7 bases at V and 4 bases at J, with 19 bases between the two ends. The CDR3 is 15 amino acids. The V gene's germline CDR1 is WSHSY and CDR2 SAAADI. CDR3 amino acids: CASNLPTAGGYGYTF. CDR3 bases: TGCGCCAGCAACCTCCCGACAGCTGGAGGCTATGGCTACACCTTC.

The chain employs TRBV28 and TRBJ1-5, with a possible D match to TRBD1 (5 bases). V was trimmed by 8 bases and J by 6 bases, leaving 17 bases between them. Germline V lookup: CDR1 MDHEN, CDR2 SYDVKM. CDR3 length equals 14 residues. CDR3 nucleotide sequence: TGTGCCAGCGTGAGGGGCCTAGGTGTTCAGCCCCAGCATTTT. Translating gives CASVRGLGVQPQHF. The whole variable domain, remainder taken from reference TRBV28 and TRBJ1-5, is DVKVTQSSRYLVKRTGEKVFLECVQDMDHENMFWYRQDPGLGLRLIYFSYDVKMKEKGDIPEGYSVSREKKERFSLILESASTNQTSMYLCASVRGLGVQPQHFGDGTRLSIL.

V and J are TRBV25-1 and TRBJ2-7; D is ambiguous. CDR3 size: 12 residues. Germline values: CDR1 MGHDK, CDR2 SYGVNS. V gave up 6 bases and J gave up 2 bases, with 8 bases separating them. CDR3 sequence: CASSAGTYEQYF. DNA for the CDR3: TGTGCCAGCAGCGCTGGAACCTACGAGCAGTACTTC.

Regarding this clone: One end of the junction fails to match germline, which may point to a read error. V usage is TRBV7-7 and J usage is TRBJ2-5, with 7 bases fitting TRBD1. Germline values: CDR1 SSHAT, CDR2 FNYEAQ (reference sequence). CDR3 length: 15 residues. The CDR3 sequence: CASSLSSDRVATQYF. DNA for the CDR3: TGTGCTAGCAGCTTATCGTCCGACAGGGTGGCGACCCAGTACTTC.

This rearrangement joins TRBV6-4 to TRBJ2-6; D gene uncertain. V was trimmed by 0 bases and J by 3 bases, leaving 12 bases between them. CDR1 is MRHNA and CDR2 is SNTAGT in the germline V gene. This CDR3 region has 17 residues. The CDR3 DNA is TGTGCCAGCAGTGACTCGGCTGAAAGTGGTGGGGCCAACGTCCTGACTTTC. Protein: CASSDSAESGGANVLTF.

The V and J genes are TRBV4-3 and TRBJ2-7; 12 bases align to TRBD1. Germline assignment: CDR1 LGHNA and CDR2 YSLEER. V gave up 4 bases and J gave up 4 bases; unmatched junction bases: 5. The CDR3 spans 15 residues. The chain's CDR3 is CASSPGTGGTYEQYF. CDR3 DNA sequence: TGCGCCAGCAGCCCCGGGACAGGGGGCACTTACGAGCAGTACTTC.

The chain links TRBV6-5 to TRBJ2-5; possible D gene TRBD1, 5 bases. The germline V and J ends were trimmed by 3 bases and 5 bases, with 13 bases remaining between them. The germline CDR1 and CDR2 sequences are MNHEY and SVGAGI. CDR3 length: 14 amino acids. CDR3: CASSYNRRAETQYF. CDR3 in DNA: TGTGCCAGCAGTTATAATCGCAGGGCGGAGACCCAGTACTTC.

V is TRBV6-4 and J is TRBJ2-2; 11 bases map to TRBD1. The CDR3 has 16 residues. Germline CDR1 and CDR2: MRHNA and SNTAGT. After removal of 2 bases from V and 4 bases from J, the junction contained 3 bases not matched to a gene. CDR3 sequence reads: CASSDLGTGGTGELFF. The CDR3 nucleotides are TGTGCCAGCAGTGACCTTGGGACAGGGGGCACCGGGGAGCTGTTTTTT.

The chain joins TRBV29-1 to TRBJ2-3; 8 bases match TRBD2. The CDR3 covers 17 residues. CDR1 SQVTM and CDR2 ANQGSEA come from the germline V gene. V was clipped by 6 bases and J by 0 bases; unmatched bases: 14. CDR3 in DNA: TGCAGCGTCCCATGGCGCGGGAGGACCCTTAGCACAGATACGCAGTATTTT. Protein: CSVPWRGRTLSTDTQYF.

This sequence joins TRBV27 and TRBJ2-3; D uncertain. This CDR3 comprises 11 residues. The V end lost 6 bases, the J end lost 4 bases, and 5 bases lay between the germline ends. Germline-derived CDR1 and CDR2 are MNHEY and SMNVEV (reference sequence). CDR3 protein: CASRSSDTQYF. The CDR3 DNA sequence: TGTGCCAGCAGATCCTCAGATACGCAGTATTTT.

This chain joins TRBV9 and TRBJ2-6, with D perhaps matching TRBD1 (5 bases). The CDR3 extends over 16 amino acids. With 0 bases removed from V and 2 bases from J, the gap between germline ends came to 9 bases. The V gene's germline CDR1 is SGDLS and CDR2 YYNGEE. CDR3 nucleotide sequence: TGTGCCAGCAGCGTAGCAGGCAGGGCTGGGGCCAACGTCCTGACTTTC. Translating it yields CASSVAGRAGANVLTF.

This clone showed up just a few times. This chain uses TRBV3-1 (or the pseudogene TRBV3-2) with TRBJ1-2, with 7 nucleotides matching TRBD1. Per germline, CDR1 LGHDT and CDR2 YNNKEL (reference sequence). CDR3 length equals 15 residues. The V segment lost 0 bases and the J segment 4 bases; nucleotides outside the gene matches: 5. This chain's CDR3 is CASSQDSRDSYGYTF. The CDR3 DNA reads as TGTGCCAGCAGCCAAGATAGTCGGGACAGCTATGGCTACACCTTC.